These 24 T cell receptor beta chains were all obtained from the same sample, sequenced in a study of radiation and T cells in renal cell carcinoma. As for time point: blood 2 weeks post-SBRT. Described treatment: 15 Gy SBRT to primary tumor, nephrectomy 4 weeks later. Some clones are missing from TCRdb's copy, which holds only in-frame ones; the method was immunoSEQ multiplex PCR. The sample holds roughly 28,000 clones; 65% to 85% are singletons and the top ten take under 40%. This material consisted of blood, taken from a patient whose treatment included radiotherapy and nephrectomy. The receptors here all came from a man in his 60s with renal cell carcinoma.

The table lists this clone with a few counts. The rearrangement joins TRBV4-3 to TRBJ2-2; no definite D call. Trimming took 0 bases from V and 7 from J, leaving 9 bases between them. CDR1 and CDR2 from the germline V gene are LGHNA and YSLEER. This CDR3 is 14 amino acids long. The CDR3 sequence is CASSQENVGGELFF. The DNA of the CDR3 is TGCGCCAGCAGCCAAGAAAACGTCGGCGGGGAGCTGTTTTTT.

The V gene is TRBV11-2, the J gene TRBJ2-1; D perhaps matches TRBD2 (5 bases). V was shortened by 0 bases and J by 10 bases, with 10 bases between the two germline ends. The CDR3 runs 13 residues. Germline V gene data show CDR1 as SGHAT and CDR2 as FQNNGV. This CDR3 reads CASSLDREGEQFF. In DNA, the CDR3 is TGTGCCAGCAGCTTAGACCGGGAAGGGGAGCAGTTCTTC.

CDR3 sequence (DNA): TGTGCCAGCAGTGGGACGAATCAGCCCCAGCATTTT. Residues: CASSGTNQPQHF. The rearrangement links TRBV2 to TRBJ1-5; D gene unclear. The germline gives CDR1 SNHLY, CDR2 FYNNEI. V lost 4 bases and J 4 bases, leaving 5 bases between the germline ends. CDR3 length: 12 amino acids.

The V call is TRBV5-4, the J call TRBJ2-1; 9 positions match TRBD1. CDR3 length equals 14 residues. The germline V gene has CDR1 SGHNT and CDR2 YYREEE (reference sequence). Losses at the gene ends were 2 bases for V and 7 bases for J; bases not matched to a gene: 4. CDR3 amino acids: CASSFRDRENEQFF. The CDR3 region has the DNA TGTGCCAGCAGCTTCCGGGACAGGGAAAATGAGCAGTTCTTC.

This clone occurred once. V is TRBV5-4 and J is TRBJ1-6; a weak D match, TRBD1 (6 bases). The V and J ends lost 0 bases and 3 bases respectively, with 13 bases between them. CDR1 is SGHNT, CDR2 YYREEE, per germline (reference sequence). The CDR3 is 17 residues long. The CDR3 here is CASSLVGQPLYNSPLHF. DNA for the CDR3: TGTGCCAGCAGCTTGGTCGGACAGCCACTCTATAATTCACCCCTCCACTTT.

CDR3 amino acids: CASRQFPGLAGGPYYEQYF. CDR3 nucleotide sequence: TGTGCCAGCAGACAATTTCCGGGACTAGCGGGAGGGCCGTACTACGAGCAGTACTTC. The chain carries TRBV7-9 and TRBJ2-7; 16 bases are shared with TRBD2. After removal of 6 bases from V and 3 bases from J, the junction contained 14 bases not matched to a gene. CDR3 length equals 19 residues. Germline assignment: CDR1 SEHNR and CDR2 FQNEAQ (reference sequence).

The chain links TRBV7-6 to TRBJ1-1; maybe TRBD1 (5 bases). The CDR3 consists of 13 residues. The V gene's germline CDR1 is SGHVS and CDR2 FNYEAQ. V was shortened by 1 base and J by 4 bases, with 7 bases between the two germline ends. The CDR3 region has the DNA TGTGCCAGCAGCTTAGGGGGGTCCACTGAAGCTTTCTTT. Protein sequence: CASSLGGSTEAFF.

V usage is TRBV12-5 and J usage is TRBJ2-7, with 10 bases aligning to TRBD2. The ends lost 0 bases at V and 4 bases at J; junction bases unmatched: 6. CDR3 size: 16 residues. Germline CDR1 LGHNT, CDR2 FRNRAP. CDR3 loop: CASGLVLGLANYEQYF. DNA of the CDR3: TGTGCTAGTGGTTTGGTACTGGGACTAGCGAATTACGAGCAGTACTTC.

This clone was picked up one time. This sequence joins TRBV18 and TRBJ2-7; no reliable D call. This CDR3 contains 14 residues. Trimming took off 2 bases at V and 6 bases at J, with 14 bases between the two ends. Germline V CDR1 and CDR2: KGHSH, LQKENI. The CDR3 sequence is CASSPTAANVEQYF. Here the CDR3 DNA reads TGTGCCAGCTCACCAACTGCGGCCAACGTCGAGCAGTACTTC.

This chain links TRBV5-1 with TRBJ2-2, with a tentative D call TRBD2 (5 bases). The CDR3 extends over 16 amino acids. The V and J ends lost 0 bases and 6 bases respectively, with 15 bases between them. CDR1 is SGHRS and CDR2 is YFSETQ in the germline V gene. The CDR3 nucleotides read TGCGCCAGCAGCTTGGCCGGGGTAGGGATAGCCGGGGAGCTGTTTTTT. Its translation is CASSLAGVGIAGELFF.

This rearrangement joins TRBV19 to TRBJ2-5; D is unresolved. Germline V gives CDR1 LNHDA, CDR2 SQIVND (reference sequence). With 5 bases removed from V and 0 bases from J, the gap between germline ends came to 7 bases. The CDR3 extends over 13 amino acids. CDR3 region: CASSPEYQETQYF. Written as DNA, the CDR3 is TGTGCCAGTAGTCCAGAGTACCAAGAGACCCAGTACTTC. The full variable domain, with the rest looked up from reference TRBV19 and TRBJ2-5, is DGGITQSPKYLFRKEGQNVTLSCEQNLNHDAMYWYRQDPGQGLRLIYYSQIVNDFQKGDIAEGYSVSREKKESFPLTVTSAQKNPTAFYLCASSPEYQETQYFGPGTRLLVL.

The chain joins TRBV18 to TRBJ2-1; D unclear. CDR3 length: 13 amino acids. Trimming removed 3 bases from V and 7 bases from J, with 10 bases in between. CDR1 and CDR2 (germline): KGHSH, LQKENI. The CDR3 region has the DNA TGTGCCAGCTCACCGTCTTTGGTGAATGAGCAGTTCTTC. Translation gives CASSPSLVNEQFF.

This sequence joins TRBV6-1 and TRBJ1-3; D remains unclear. Deletions cut 3 bases from V and 0 bases from J, with 6 bases between. This CDR3 spans 14 amino acids. Germline assignment: CDR1 MNHNS and CDR2 SASEGT. DNA for the CDR3: TGTGCCAGCAGTGAGGGTATCTCTGGAAACACCATATATTTT. Amino acid sequence: CASSEGISGNTIYF.

The CDR3 region is CASSQEGQGNEKLFF. The CDR3 DNA is TGCGCCAGCAGCCAAGAGGGACAGGGGAATGAAAAACTGTTTTTT. The gene calls are TRBV4-3 and TRBJ1-4, with TRBD1 matching 10 bases. The V gene end was trimmed by 0 bases and the J gene end by 5 bases; junction bases not matched to a gene: 0. The CDR3 contains 15 residues. Germline CDR1 LGHNA, CDR2 YSLEER.

J is TRBJ1-4 and V is TRBV27; a weak D match, TRBD1 (5 bases). The CDR3 covers 14 residues. With 7 bases removed from V and 8 bases from J, the gap between germline ends came to 17 bases. CDR1 and CDR2 (germline): MNHEY, SMNVEV (reference sequence). CDR3 in amino acids: CASTRLGVNEKLFF. CDR3 sequence (DNA): TGTGCCAGCACCCGATTAGGGGTTAACGAAAAACTGTTTTTT.

The count of this clone is one. As DNA, the CDR3 is TGTGCCAGCTCACCGTCAAAGGGTAGTAATGAAAAACTGTTTTTT. Residues: CASSPSKGSNEKLFF. This sequence joins TRBV18 and TRBJ1-4, with no clear D. From germline, CDR1 is KGHSH and CDR2 LQKENI. The germline V and J ends were trimmed by 3 bases and 4 bases, with 12 bases remaining between them. The CDR3 totals 15 residues.

The CDR3 region is CASSVDSSQPQHF. The CDR3 DNA reads as TGTGCCAGCAGTGTGGACAGTTCACAGCCCCAGCATTTT. V usage is TRBV2 and J usage is TRBJ1-5, with TRBD1 as a possible D gene (6 bases). This CDR3 region has 13 residues. The V end was cut by 4 bases, the J end by 7 bases, with 11 bases between. Germline V CDR1 and CDR2: SNHLY, FYNNEI.

The V gene is TRBV6-6, the J gene TRBJ2-5; D gene ambiguous. The V and J ends lost 0 bases and 11 bases respectively, with 7 bases between them. CDR1 is MNHNY, CDR2 SVGAGI, per germline (reference sequence). The CDR3 contains 11 residues. CDR3 DNA: TGTGCCAGCAGTTACTCGATGGAGCAGTACTTC. This sequence encodes CASSYSMEQYF.

This clone was picked up a small number of times. The V and J genes are TRBV19 and TRBJ1-6; 8 nucleotides match TRBD1. CDR3 size: 15 residues. After removal of 6 bases from V and 11 bases from J, the junction contained 12 bases not matched to a gene. CDR1 LNHDA and CDR2 SQIVND come from the germline V gene (reference sequence). CDR3 in DNA: TGTGCCAGTAGCCTTACGACAGGGGCGCTCGCACCCCTCCACTTT. It codes for CASSLTTGALAPLHF.

This clone was seen at least ten times. V is TRBV30 and J is TRBJ2-7; possibly TRBD1 for D (6 bases). The CDR3 sequence is 12 residues long. V was shortened by 4 bases and J by 5 bases, with 12 bases between the two germline ends. CDR1 and CDR2 from the germline V gene are GTSNPN and SVGIG (reference sequence). CDR3 nucleotides: TGTGCCTGGACTTTGGACAGTCACGAGCAGTACTTC. This translates into CAWTLDSHEQYF.

V and J are TRBV5-1 and TRBJ1-2; the match to TRBD1 covers 7 bases. After removal of 4 bases from V and 2 bases from J, the junction contained 5 bases not matched to a gene. This CDR3 region has 14 residues. CDR1 and CDR2 (germline): SGHRS, YFSETQ. Here the CDR3 reads CASSPGQPNYGYTF. The CDR3 region has the DNA TGCGCCAGCAGCCCGGGACAGCCGAACTATGGCTACACCTTC.

The J gene is TRBJ2-7, the V gene TRBV2, with D possibly matching TRBD2 (5 bases). CDR1 is SNHLY and CDR2 is FYNNEI in the germline V gene. V lost 6 bases, J lost 6 bases, and 24 bases lay in between. The CDR3 extends over 16 amino acids. CDR3 amino acids: CASRESGRSFLAEQYF. In DNA, the CDR3 is TGTGCCAGCAGAGAAAGCGGACGAAGCTTCCTCGCCGAGCAGTACTTC.

The rearrangement joins TRBV13 to TRBJ2-5, with 8 bases identical to TRBD2. Trimming cost V 5 bases and J 2 bases; bases outside gene matches: 7. The CDR3 loop spans 15 amino acids. Germline assignment: CDR1 PRHDT and CDR2 FYEKMQ (reference sequence). This CDR3 reads CASSRKLAAQETQYF. The CDR3 coding sequence is TGTGCCAGCAGCCGAAAACTAGCGGCACAAGAGACCCAGTACTTC.

J is TRBJ1-2 and V is TRBV7-9; TRBD1 agrees at 7 bases. The V gene end was trimmed by 5 bases and the J gene end by 2 bases; junction bases not matched to a gene: 8. The CDR3 loop spans 15 amino acids. Germline V lookup: CDR1 SEHNR, CDR2 FQNEAQ (reference sequence). The CDR3 loop reads CASSVSGGRNYGYTF. In nucleotides, the CDR3 is TGTGCCAGCAGCGTATCAGGGGGACGGAACTATGGCTACACCTTC. The whole variable domain, remainder taken from reference TRBV7-9 and TRBJ1-2, is DTGVSQNPRHKITKRGQNVTFRCDPISEHNRLYWYRQTLGQGPEFLTYFQNEAQLEKSRLLSDRFSAERPKGSFSTLEIQRTEQGDSAMYLCASSVSGGRNYGYTFGSGTRLTVV.